The following is a T cell receptor (beta chain) sequence with its context. It has no known antigen specificity. No base qualities exist here, and no much larger clone lies one base off it. At one collaborating source in Seattle, patients were enrolled during active infection and were followed longitudinally through the course of disease. Whole blood was collected in K2EDTA tubes by collaborating institutions according to the institutions' own protocols. Collaborator samples were shipped for TCRbeta analysis as frozen whole blood, isolated PBMCs, or DNA extracted from either sample type. The CDR3, from cysteine to phenylalanine, totals 13 residues. Solely the CDR3 DNA is kept, with 39 bases framed from the first base. From a lookup of the germline V gene, CDR1 and CDR2 are LGHNA and YSLEER. Relative to germline, V is 1 base shorter and J is 5 bases shorter, with 8 bases between their ends. The data were obtained in a study of blood T cell repertoires in COVID-19 (dated by TCRdb to 2018 to 2020). Context from the whole study: Samples from collaborators originated in the United States, Italy and Spain and spanned both the acute and convalescent phases of COVID-19. The prospective study material was composed of cDNA or gDNA derived from T cells, B-cell-depleted T cells, or PBMCs. Where available, HLA class I and class II types were obtained from metadata supplied by the sample provider rather than from assay-based typing. Nearly every sample came with metadata listing a de-identified subject ID, COVID-19 status, age in years and sex. The repertoires were made available in a free public database intended to serve as a resource for research on the immune response to SARS-CoV-2. Subjects who had been exposed to COVID-19, were actively infected with it, or had recovered from it provided the deeply sampled blood TCRbeta repertoires that made up the dataset. Samples were obtained from the ongoing ImmuneRACE study (first 160 participants) and from 1,254 subjects provided by 6 global collaborators.

Study-wide conclusions, independent of this receptor: The quantity of clinical and demographic metadata differed by source and by participant and was supplied without curation.

TCRbeta CDR3 regions were amplified from genomic DNA by means of the immunoSEQ Assay, a bias-controlled multiplex PCR. The study's own analysis went as follows. The number of nucleated cells in each sample was estimated from the amplification of reference gene primers within the assay. To quantify the absolute abundance of each unique TCRbeta CDR3 rearrangement, sequence reads were collapsed and filtered. Productive Simpson clonality was computed per sample as the square root of Simpson's diversity index over productive rearrangements. Entries here come from immuneACCESS through TCRdb and include only in-frame sequences with V and J called. Some clones fail to appear in such tables; in the studies checked, an unresolved V gene covers under half of the shortfall, and the cause of the remainder is unknown. V and J calls and clone size are as listed in that table; D and trimming were resolved from the DNA. The sample table lists around 190,000 clones, around 80% of them with a count of one. About 7.8% of the sample goes to the ten largest clones.

The sequence derives from a woman aged 55-69 years with COVID-19, enrolled during active disease. The chain is assembled from TRBV4-3 and TRBJ1-2, with TRBD1 perhaps the D gene, on 6 matching bases. Sequencing used peripheral blood. Read as DNA, the sequence is TGCGCCAGCAGCCAAGCCACAGGGTATGGCTACACCTTC. Its translation is CASSQATGYGYTF.